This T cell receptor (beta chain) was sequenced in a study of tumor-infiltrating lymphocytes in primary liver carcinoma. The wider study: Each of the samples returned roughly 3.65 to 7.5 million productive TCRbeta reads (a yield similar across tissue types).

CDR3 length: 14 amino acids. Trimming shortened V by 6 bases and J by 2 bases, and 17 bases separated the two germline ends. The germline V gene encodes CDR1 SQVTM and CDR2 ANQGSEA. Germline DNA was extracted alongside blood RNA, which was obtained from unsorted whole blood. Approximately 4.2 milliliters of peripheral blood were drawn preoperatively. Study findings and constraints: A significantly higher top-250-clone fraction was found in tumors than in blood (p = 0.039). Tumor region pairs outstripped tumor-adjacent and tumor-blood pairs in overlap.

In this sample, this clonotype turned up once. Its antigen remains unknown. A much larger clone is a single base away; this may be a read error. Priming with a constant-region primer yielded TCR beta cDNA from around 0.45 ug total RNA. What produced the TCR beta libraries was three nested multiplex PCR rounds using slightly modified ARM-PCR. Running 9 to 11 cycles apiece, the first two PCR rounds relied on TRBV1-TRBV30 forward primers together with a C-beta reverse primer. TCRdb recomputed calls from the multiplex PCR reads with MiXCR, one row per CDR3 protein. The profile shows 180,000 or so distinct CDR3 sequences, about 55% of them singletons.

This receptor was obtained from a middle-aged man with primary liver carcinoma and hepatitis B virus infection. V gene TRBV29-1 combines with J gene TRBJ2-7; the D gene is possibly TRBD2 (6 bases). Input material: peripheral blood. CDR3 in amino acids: CSVDTSWSPYEQYF. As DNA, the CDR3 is TGCAGCGTCGATACTAGCTGGAGTCCCTACGAGCAGTACTTC.